This entry lists 23 T cell receptor beta chains sequenced from one sample in a study of molecular identifiers for immune sequencing clone quantification. TCRdb itself ran the PCR reads through MiXCR, one entry per CDR3 protein. The data show tens of thousands of distinct CDR3 sequences, around 17% seen once. Sequenced: naive CD8+ T cells from blood, with Jurkat cell RNA spiked in. Subset given: FACS-sorted CD8+CD4-CCR7+CD45RA+ naive T cells. These receptors were taken from a human donor in good health. Some libraries in this study had Jurkat cell RNA spiked in.

The chain uses TRBV7-9 and TRBJ1-4; D unresolved. The CDR3 is made up of 16 amino acids. Deletions cut 2 bases from V and 16 bases from J, with 26 bases between. Germline V lookup: CDR1 SEHNR, CDR2 FQNEAQ (reference sequence). The DNA of the CDR3 is TGTGCCAGCAGCTTATCGGGCCCTCCGGATACTGAAAGACCGTTTTTT. Amino acids: CASSLSGPPDTERPFF. Using reference TRBV7-9 and TRBJ1-4 for the parts outside the CDR3, the full variable domain is DTGVSQNPRHKITKRGQNVTFRCDPISEHNRLYWYRQTLGQGPEFLTYFQNEAQLEKSRLLSDRFSAERPKGSFSTLEIQRTEQGDSAMYLCASSLSGPPDTERPFFGSGTQLSVL.

This chain joins TRBV20-1 and TRBJ2-1, with 10 bases matching TRBD2. Losses at the gene ends were 6 bases for V and 5 bases for J; bases not matched to a gene: 10. The germline V gene has CDR1 DFQATT and CDR2 SNEGSKA (reference sequence). The CDR3 is made up of 15 amino acids. CDR3 protein: CSAPTTSGENNEQFF. CDR3 sequence (DNA): TGCAGTGCCCCAACTACTAGCGGGGAGAACAATGAGCAGTTCTTC.

This clonotype was detected ten times or more. The chain has TRBV7-6 and TRBJ2-7; 8 nucleotides agree with TRBD1. J gave up 6 bases and V 8 bases, and 15 bases lay outside the gene matches. This CDR3 has 15 amino acids. CDR1 and CDR2 (germline): SGHVS, FNYEAQ. The DNA of the CDR3 is TGTGCCAGCTCTCAATTGCCCCAGGGGGCGGGCGAGCAGTACTTC. Encoded protein: CASSQLPQGAGEQYF. The entire variable domain, with the rest obtained from reference TRBV7-6 and TRBJ2-7, is as follows: GAGVSQSPRYKVTKRGQDVALRCDPISGHVSLYWYRQALGQGPEFLTYFNYEAQQDKSGLPNDRFSAERPEGSISTLTIQRTEQRDSAMYRCASSQLPQGAGEQYFGPGTRLTVT.

This clonotype was picked up a small number of times. The rearrangement links TRBV5-5 to TRBJ1-5; D is undetermined. V gave up 2 bases and J gave up 1 base, with 7 bases separating them. Germline CDR1 and CDR2: SGHKS and YYEKEE (reference sequence). The CDR3 spans 14 residues. The CDR3 sequence is CASSFWQSNQPQHF. Here the CDR3 DNA reads TGTGCCAGCAGCTTTTGGCAGAGCAATCAGCCCCAGCATTTT.

The chain is built from TRBV7-2 and TRBJ1-4; a possible D gene is TRBD1 (6 bases). The V gene lost 3 bases and the J gene lost 8 bases, with 25 bases spanning the gap. Germline V gene lookup returns CDR1 SGHTA and CDR2 FQGNSA. The CDR3 is 18 amino acids. The CDR3 DNA follows: TGTGCCAGCAGCTTTGGGGTATCGGCTGATCGGGGGCGCGAAAAACTGTTTTTT. It translates to CASSFGVSADRGREKLFF.

This clonotype was recorded at least ten times. The chain is built from TRBV23-1 and TRBJ1-1; D might be TRBD1 (5 bases). TRBV23-1 is annotated as an ORF whose role is uncertain. The CDR3 sequence is 13 residues long. Trimming pared 10 bases from V and 3 bases from J, leaving 15 bases between. This CDR3 is CATAEGRYTEAFF. In DNA, the CDR3 is TGCGCCACCGCAGAGGGGCGGTACACTGAAGCTTTCTTT.

In this sample, this clonotype turned up many times. The V gene is TRBV14, the J gene TRBJ2-7; tentatively, D is TRBD1 (6 bases). Germline V gene data show CDR1 as SGHDN and CDR2 as FVKESK. Trimming cost V 4 bases and J 6 bases, with 13 bases left between them. The CDR3 has 13 residues. DNA of the CDR3: TGTGCCAGCAGCCTACAGGGTTTTGGCGAGCAGTACTTC. It specifies CASSLQGFGEQYF.

This clonotype was detected many times. The chain links TRBV13 to TRBJ2-3; TRBD2 aligns across 13 bases. The CDR3 has 19 amino acids. From germline, CDR1 is PRHDT and CDR2 FYEKMQ (reference sequence). V dropped 5 bases and J dropped 0; count of bases not matched to a gene: 11. The CDR3 nucleotides are TGTGCCAGCAGCCATGGACTAGCGGGAGAGATAACTAGCACAGATACGCAGTATTTT. This sequence encodes CASSHGLAGEITSTDTQYF.

The chain carries TRBV27 and TRBJ1-2, with a tentative D call TRBD1 (6 bases). V gave up 8 bases and J gave up 7 bases, with 17 bases separating them. This CDR3 is 13 amino acids long. Looked up from germline, CDR1 is MNHEY and CDR2 is SMNVEV (reference sequence). The CDR3 DNA follows: TGTGCCAGCTCTCTCGGCGAGGGGGGTGGCTACACCTTC. This codes for CASSLGEGGGYTF.

Ten or more counts support this clonotype. This sequence joins TRBV11-2 and TRBJ2-5; D gene uncertain. The CDR3 length is 15 residues. Germline CDR1 reads SGHAT; CDR2 reads FQNNGV. The V and J ends lost 1 base and 1 base respectively, with 10 bases between them. The CDR3, as DNA: TGTGCCAGCAGCTTAGGAGACTTGTTCCAAGAGACCCAGTACTTC. Translation gives CASSLGDLFQETQYF.

This clonotype came up a few times. The gene calls are TRBV21-1 and TRBJ2-3; the D call of TRBD2 is as the table states it, not checked on the DNA. TRBV21-1 is labeled a pseudogene. The length of the CDR3 is 15 residues. The CDR3 region has the DNA TGTGCCAGCAGCTCACCTAGCGGGAGCCCAGATACGCAGTATTTT. It translates to CASSSPSGSPDTQYF.

Ten or more counts support this clonotype. This chain joins TRBV11-1 and TRBJ2-1, with D possibly being TRBD1 (5 bases). Trimming took off 6 bases at V and 9 bases at J, with 12 bases between the two ends. The CDR3 spans 12 residues. Germline CDR1 reads SGHAT; CDR2 reads FQDESV (reference sequence). The CDR3 bases are TGTGCCAGCAGACATGGGGCCGGTGAGCAGTTCTTC. Protein: CASRHGAGEQFF.

In its sample, this clonotype was seen a few times. A single base separates this from a much larger clone, so it may be a read error. The chain is built from TRBV19 and TRBJ2-1; possible D gene TRBD2, 5 bases. Trimming removed 3 bases at V and 2 bases at J, with 17 bases between. The germline V gene has CDR1 LNHDA and CDR2 SQIVND (reference sequence). There are 17 residues in the CDR3. CDR3 coding DNA: TGTGCCAGTAGTATTGAGGCGCGGGTAGGGCCCTACAATGAGCAGTTCTTC. It yields the protein CASSIEARVGPYNEQFF.

Note on this clonotype: A much bigger clone sits one base away, suggesting this may be a read error. The rearrangement uses TRBV19 and TRBJ2-1; TRBD1 aligns across 10 bases. The CDR3 loop spans 16 amino acids. Germline V gives CDR1 LNHDA, CDR2 SQIVND (reference sequence). Unmatched junction bases numbered 8, after V lost 3 bases and J lost 6 bases. CDR3 amino acids: CASSMEVGTGVNEQFF. CDR3 coding DNA: TGTGCCAGTAGTATGGAAGTCGGGACAGGGGTCAATGAGCAGTTCTTC.

This clonotype was counted ten times or more. The rearrangement uses TRBV6-1 and TRBJ2-7, with 9 bases identical to TRBD1. CDR3 size: 17 residues. Germline V gives CDR1 MNHNS, CDR2 SASEGT. V shed 2 bases, J shed 6 bases, and the junction held 14 bases outside the gene matches. CDR3 bases: TGTGCCAGCAGTGAATTTGGGGACAGGGCCATGTTTTTCGAGCAGTACTTC. Translation: CASSEFGDRAMFFEQYF.

V is TRBV5-1 and J is TRBJ2-5; a weak D match, TRBD1 (5 bases). Trimming shortened V by 0 bases and J by 9 bases, and 21 bases separated the two germline ends. The CDR3 runs 16 residues. Germline-derived CDR1 and CDR2 are SGHRS and YFSETQ. Here the CDR3 reads CASSLVPQDQAKAQYF. CDR3 bases: TGCGCCAGCAGCTTGGTCCCACAGGACCAGGCGAAGGCCCAGTACTTC.

Comment on this clonotype: Given a much more abundant clone one base away, this may be a read error. A read error is likely, as this CDR3 ends without the conserved phenylalanine or tryptophan. The chain combines TRBV11-2 with TRBJ2-1; 7 bases match TRBD2. Germline assignment: CDR1 SGHAT and CDR2 FQNNGV. The CDR3 loop spans 17 amino acids. V lost 2 bases to trimming and J lost 3 bases; unmatched junction nucleotides: 10. The CDR3: CASSLSYGGGYYNEQFS. For the CDR3, the DNA is TGTGCCAGCAGCTTATCCTACGGCGGGGGATACTACAATGAGCAGTTCTCC.

As concerns this clonotype: At one boundary the junction diverges from the germline segment, which might be a read error. CDR3 in amino acids: CANSKATSPFVEQFF. The CDR3 DNA follows: TGCGCCAACAGCAAAGCGACTAGCCCTTTTGTTGAGCAGTTCTTC. The gene calls are TRBV4-3 and TRBJ2-1; 7 nucleotides line up with TRBD2. CDR3 length: 15 amino acids. Germline lookup yields CDR1 LGHNA and CDR2 YSLEER.

This clonotype was seen repeatedly, ten times or more. The chain links TRBV27 to TRBJ2-2, with 7 bases fitting TRBD2. Germline CDR1 MNHEY, CDR2 SMNVEV (reference sequence). The V segment lost 3 bases and the J segment 3 bases; nucleotides outside the gene matches: 7. The CDR3 extends over 16 amino acids. The chain's CDR3 is CASSFAAGEDTGELFF. The CDR3 DNA reads TGTGCCAGCAGTTTTGCGGCGGGAGAGGACACCGGGGAGCTGTTTTTT.

Ten or more counts support this clonotype. The chain is built from TRBV28 and TRBJ2-3; 11 bases line up with TRBD2. The trim removed 2 bases at V and 2 bases at J, leaving 9 bases unmatched. Germline V gene sequence: CDR1 MDHEN, CDR2 SYDVKM. The CDR3 is 18 residues long. As DNA, the CDR3 is TGTGCCAGCAGTTTAAGGCCCGGGACTAGCGGTTTCACAGATACGCAGTATTTT. It encodes CASSLRPGTSGFTDTQYF. The whole variable domain, remainder taken from reference TRBV28 and TRBJ2-3, is DVKVTQSSRYLVKRTGEKVFLECVQDMDHENMFWYRQDPGLGLRLIYFSYDVKMKEKGDIPEGYSVSREKKERFSLILESASTNQTSMYLCASSLRPGTSGFTDTQYFGPGTRLTVL.

In its sample, this clonotype was seen many times. CDR3 DNA sequence: TGTGCCACGGTAAAGTACAGGGGGGGTCCGACCGGGGAGCTGTTTTTT. Its protein is CATVKYRGGPTGELFF. This sequence joins TRBV27 and TRBJ2-2; possible D gene TRBD1, 8 bases. V was cut by 10 bases and J by 5 bases, with 23 bases left in between. The CDR3 totals 16 residues. Germline V gene data show CDR1 as MNHEY and CDR2 as SMNVEV (reference sequence).

The chain employs TRBV9 and TRBJ2-7; a weak D match, TRBD2 (5 bases). CDR1 and CDR2 from the germline V gene are SGDLS and YYNGEE. V gave up 1 base and J gave up 3 bases, with 17 bases separating them. The CDR3 contains 16 residues. This CDR3 reads CASSVNPVGSGYEQYF. Here the CDR3 DNA reads TGTGCCAGCAGCGTAAACCCCGTGGGGAGTGGCTACGAGCAGTACTTC.

In the case of this clonotype: With a much larger clone just one base away, this may be a read error. The genes are TRBV29-1 and TRBJ1-1; D is perhaps TRBD1 (5 bases). CDR3 length: 12 amino acids. The germline gives CDR1 SQVTM, CDR2 ANQGSEA. Trimming stripped 1 base from V and 8 bases from J, with 11 bases between. The CDR3 sequence: CSVEVARDEAFF. The CDR3 DNA sequence: TGCAGCGTTGAAGTTGCGCGGGACGAAGCTTTCTTT.